The rows below give T cell receptor beta chains drawn from one sample of a study of blood T cells in healthy people across ages. A single record per CDR3 protein comes from TCRdb applying MiXCR to the 5' RACE reads. This table holds around 1.5 million distinct CDR3 sequences, 35% to 45% found once. The specimen sequenced was blood. The receptors were gathered from a woman aged 18-29 years in good health. Each CDR3 is given without its conserved first and last residue.

TRBV7-6	TRBJ1-4	ASSVGQGEKPF
TRBV5-5	TRBJ1-1	ASSRTGGVAF
TRBV27	TRBJ2-7	ASSLTGTCYEQY
TRBV14	TRBJ1-1	ASSQKRSWGGQPPSPQAF
TRBV7-7	TRBJ2-1	ASSSGLAAFDEQF
TRBV3-1	TRBJ1-2	ASSVGRAEGYT
TRBV6-6	TRBJ2-5	ASIMGGLETQY
TRBV6-1	TRBJ1-4	ASSEEQVDEKLF
TRBV29-1	TRBJ1-2	SVVFGNGYT
TRBV5-1	TRBJ2-2	ASSLRTGAGTGELF
TRBV20-1	TRBJ2-5	SARSLSGMGQETQY
TRBV4-1	TRBJ2-2	ASGTSGTGGGELF
TRBV3-1	TRBJ2-1	ASSPTRASIAYNEQF
TRBV11-2	TRBJ1-4	ASSHGRANEELF
TRBV6-5	TRBJ2-3	ASSYDPSGEADTQY
TRBV29-1	TRBJ2-4	SVEDWSGAVNIQY
TRBV6-1	TRBJ1-2	ASSEEEWRGYT
TRBV7-2	TRBJ1-1	ASSLTFSILGTEAF
TRBV7-6	TRBJ1-2	ASSLGTGQYGYT
TRBV7-2	TRBJ2-3	ASSERRDRIDTQY
TRBV5-1	TRBJ2-1	ASSWTSRINDEQF
TRBV5-1	TRBJ2-1	ASSLQRREYNEQF
TRBV20-1	TRBJ1-2	SALYRGRSAGYT
TRBV20-1	TRBJ2-3	SAVIPGGGRGTQY
TRBV2	TRBJ1-1	ASSDSRANTEAF
TRBV24-1	TRBJ2-1	ATSGGGRAHNEQF
TRBV5-1	TRBJ1-1	ASSLDGQSNTEAF
TRBV12-5	TRBJ2-3	ASGSRPRDTQY
TRBV4-1	TRBJ2-6	ASSQTRTEGTQYGANVLT
TRBV7-2	TRBJ2-1	ASSLAGTGGYNEQF
TRBV7-2	TRBJ2-5	ASSSGTSTGEQY
TRBV5-1	TRBJ2-5	ASSPIGLVAQETQY
TRBV20-1	TRBJ2-4	SARDSGRGLGNIQY
TRBV4-1	NA	ASSQDLGRGVDEQY
TRBV6-5	TRBJ2-5	ASSYPGQGAYNEQY
TRBV11-2	TRBJ1-6	ASRGEFYNSPLH
TRBV10-3	NA	AISVTQGGFHEQY
TRBV29-1	TRBJ2-3	SVGGTGRSSQY
TRBV19	TRBJ2-1	ASSIEQGGYNEQF
TRBV6-1	TRBJ2-4	ASRSPSGIAKNIQY